The 15 T cell receptor beta chains below were found in one sample sequenced in a study of shared T cell receptors in the human thymus. Clones were read by immunoSEQ multiplex PCR, and TCRdb kept only the in-frame ones, dropping some. This table holds approximately 760,000 clones, roughly 85% found once. This sample also belongs to another study, concerning human thymus T cells.

The specimen was thymocytes. These receptors were collected from a girl less than two years old with a congenital heart defect.

V is TRBV7-2 and J is TRBJ2-7; 11 nucleotides line up with TRBD2. CDR1 SGHTA and CDR2 FQGNSA come from the germline V gene. Unmatched junction bases numbered 6, after V lost 3 bases and J lost 11 bases. The CDR3 covers 13 residues. The DNA of the CDR3 is TGTGCCAGCAGCTTGATAATAGCGGGGGGGGAGTACTTC. As protein: CASSLIIAGGEYF.

The J gene is TRBJ1-2, the V gene TRBV6-5; TRBD1 aligns across 10 bases. Germline CDR1 and CDR2: MNHEY and SVGAGI. Trimming cost V 5 bases and J 7 bases; bases outside gene matches: 10. This CDR3 has 15 residues. The CDR3 coding sequence is TGTGCCAGCAGTCCCTTCGGACAGGGGGTCTCTGGCTACACCTTC. It specifies CASSPFGQGVSGYTF.

The V and J genes are TRBV2 and TRBJ2-1, with 9 bases identical to TRBD2. This CDR3 has 14 amino acids. Germline V gene data show CDR1 as SNHLY and CDR2 as FYNNEI. After removal of 10 bases from V and 4 bases from J, the junction contained 8 bases not matched to a gene. CDR3 in amino acids: CATRSGGRYNEQFF. Written as DNA, the CDR3 is TGTGCCACTCGAAGCGGGGGGCGATACAATGAGCAGTTCTTC. The complete variable domain, with remaining parts taken from reference TRBV2 and TRBJ2-1, reads EPEVTQTPSHQVTQMGQEVILRCVPISNHLYFYWYRQILGQKVEFLVSFYNNEISEKSEIFDDQFSVERPDGSNFTLKIRSTKLEDSAMYFCATRSGGRYNEQFFGPGTRLTVL.

The rearrangement uses TRBV11-2 and TRBJ2-3, with D perhaps matching TRBD2 (6 bases). Germline V lookup: CDR1 SGHAT, CDR2 FQNNGV. CDR3 length: 15 residues. Trimming took off 2 bases at V and 0 bases at J, with 9 bases between the two ends. The CDR3 loop is CASSLLRGSTDTQYF. The DNA for the CDR3 is TGTGCCAGCAGCTTACTGCGGGGTAGCACAGATACGCAGTATTTT.

The genes are TRBV25-1 and TRBJ1-3, with TRBD1 identical over 7 bases. J was trimmed by 2 bases and V by 6 bases; bases with no gene match: 7. The CDR3 consists of 15 residues. The germline V gene has CDR1 MGHDK and CDR2 SYGVNS. As DNA, the CDR3 is TGTGCCAGCAGGGGAGACAGGGCCCCTGGAAACACCATATATTTT. It translates to CASRGDRAPGNTIYF.

Of note for this clone: Because it lacks the conserved phenylalanine or tryptophan at the end, this CDR3 is likely a read error. The limits of the CDR3 on the DNA are not certain, so only TCRdb's listed CDR3 is given. The CDR3 reads CSATPLGGAQ. The rearrangement links TRBV20-1 to TRBJ1-4. The CDR3 sequence runs 10 residues, both termini included. Germline values: CDR1 DFQATT, CDR2 SNEGSKA (reference sequence).

This clone was counted once. The chain couples TRBV6-1 to TRBJ2-2; D ambiguous. The CDR3 spans 15 residues. CDR1 is MNHNS, CDR2 SASEGT, per germline. The ends were cut back, 6 bases at V and 10 bases at J, with 21 bases in the middle. The CDR3 is CASSPTRVIPAELFF. In nucleotides, the CDR3 is TGTGCCAGCAGCCCGACCCGGGTCATTCCAGCGGAGCTGTTTTTT.

The chain combines TRBV4-2 with TRBJ2-4; possible D gene TRBD1, 5 bases. CDR3 size: 15 residues. CDR1 is LGHNA and CDR2 is YNFKEQ in the germline V gene. V lost 0 bases and J 3 bases, leaving 9 bases between the germline ends. CDR3 amino acids: CASSQEQGYKNIQYF. Here the CDR3 DNA reads TGTGCCAGCAGCCAAGAGCAGGGTTACAAAAACATTCAGTACTTC.

The chain combines TRBV6-1 with TRBJ2-7; perhaps TRBD1 as D (6 bases). V was cut by 0 bases and J by 6 bases, with 24 bases left in between. The CDR3 contains 18 residues. Germline V lookup: CDR1 MNHNS, CDR2 SASEGT. The CDR3 is CASSEAPSRPGHPSEQYF. The CDR3 nucleotides are TGTGCCAGCAGTGAAGCGCCCTCCCGACCGGGACACCCCTCCGAGCAGTACTTC.

The rearrangement uses TRBV27 and TRBJ1-4; no clear D. Germline assignment: CDR1 MNHEY and CDR2 SMNVEV (reference sequence). There are 13 residues in the CDR3. V lost 11 bases, J lost 6 bases, and 16 bases lay in between. Here the CDR3 reads CACRGRIDEKLFF. The CDR3 region has the DNA TGTGCCTGTAGAGGGAGGATAGATGAAAAACTGTTTTTT.

V usage is TRBV14 and J usage is TRBJ2-5, with 9 bases that match TRBD1. The CDR3 runs to 15 residues. Trimming removed 3 bases from V and 5 bases from J; junction bases left unmatched: 7. The germline gives CDR1 SGHDN, CDR2 FVKESK. The chain's CDR3 is CASSHGTGSNETQYF. CDR3 bases: TGTGCCAGCAGCCATGGGACAGGGTCAAACGAGACCCAGTACTTC. Complete variable domain (other parts from reference TRBV14 and TRBJ2-5): EAGVTQFPSHSVIEKGQTVTLRCDPISGHDNLYWYRRVMGKEIKFLLHFVKESKQDESGMPNNRFLAERTGGTYSTLKVQPAELEDSGVYFCASSHGTGSNETQYFGPGTRLLVL.

The chain carries TRBV27 and TRBJ2-5; perhaps TRBD1 as D (6 bases). This CDR3 is built from 15 residues. In germline, CDR1 is MNHEY, CDR2 SMNVEV (reference sequence). V dropped 8 bases and J dropped 0 bases, with 16 bases sitting between them. DNA for the CDR3: TGTGCCAGCGCCCCTCTTACAGGGTACCAAGAGACCCAGTACTTC. Residues: CASAPLTGYQETQYF.

The chain has TRBV7-2 and TRBJ1-2; no firm D call. From germline, CDR1 is SGHTA and CDR2 FQGNSA. The length of the CDR3 is 15 residues. V was clipped by 4 bases and J by 1 base, with 13 bases between them. CDR3 amino acids: CASSSLDGRNYGYTF. CDR3 in DNA: TGTGCCAGCAGCTCACTAGACGGCCGTAACTATGGCTACACCTTC.

The chain uses TRBV5-8 and TRBJ1-1, with D maybe TRBD1 (6 bases). Germline CDR1 reads SGHTS; CDR2 reads YDEGEE. The CDR3 length is 13 residues. Between the trimmed V and J ends, which lost 4 bases and 9 bases, there was a span of 16 bases. The CDR3 here is CASSRLKGDQAFF. CDR3 bases: TGTGCCAGCAGCAGGTTAAAGGGGGATCAAGCTTTCTTT. Full variable domain (rest looked up from reference TRBV5-8 and TRBJ1-1): EAGVTQSPTHLIKTRGQQATLRCSPISGHTSVYWYQQALGLGLQFLLWYDEGEERNRGNFPPRFSGRQFPNYSSELNVNALELEDSALYLCASSRLKGDQAFFGQGTRLTVV.

The CDR3 sequence: CASSYSRTDNEQFF. The CDR3 DNA is TGTGCCAGCAGTTACTCCCGGACTGACAATGAGCAGTTCTTC. The V call is TRBV6-5, the J call TRBJ2-1, with TRBD2 as a possible D gene (5 bases). This CDR3 spans 14 amino acids. V shed 0 bases and J shed 5 bases, with 8 bases lying between them. Per the germline V gene, CDR1 is MNHEY and CDR2 is SVGAGI.